This T cell receptor beta chain derives from a study of vaccination and CD4 T cells after COVID-19. At the level of the study: Of the convalescent patients, who were SARS-CoV-2 positive by nasal swab PCR, fewer than ten had mild and one severe disease.

Sequencing of cultured CD4+ T cell DNA used the Oncomine TCR Beta short-read assay. TCRdb re-derived calls from the PCR reads in MiXCR, one entry per CDR3 protein. The sample shows more than 20,000 distinct CDR3 sequences, under 55% of them seen only once. Concerning this clonotype itself: What it binds is not known.

Treatment of the sample: roughly 10-day PBMC culture with coronavirus spike peptide pools or control peptides (ViraFEST assay). Trimming left V 3 bases short and J 6 bases short, with 11 bases between. The V gene's germline CDR1 is KGHSH and CDR2 LQKENI. CDR3 length: 13 amino acids. This receptor was identified in a human donor who had recovered from COVID-19. This rearrangement joins TRBV18 to TRBJ1-2; D gene uncertain. Material for sequencing was CD4+ T cells from blood, cultured in vitro. CDR3 protein: CASSPREWDGYTF. CDR3 coding DNA: TGTGCCAGCTCACCGAGGGAGTGGGATGGCTACACCTTC.